Listed below are T cell receptor beta chains from one sample, sequenced in a study of T cell responses to AZD1222 COVID-19 vaccine. Here immunoSEQ multiplex PCR was the method, and the copy in TCRdb shows in-frame clones only, minus some. The table includes approximately 120,000 clones, 85% to 90% detected once. Sequences were derived from peripheral blood, sampled on day 0 of AZD1222 vaccination. These receptors came from an adult in good health. The CDR3 runs from the conserved cysteine through the conserved F or W. The D gene is left open where the match is weak. Size is omitted from some rows. Given values are once, few, many or a class for expanded clones.

TRBV18	TRBJ1-3	.	.	TGTGCCAGCTCACAAAGGACAGTATCTGGAAACACCATATATTTT	CASSQRTVSGNTIYF
TRBV3-1/TRBV3-2	TRBJ2-7	once	.	TGTGCCAGCAGCCATCCAGACTACGAGCAGTACTTC	CASSHPDYEQYF
TRBV12-3/TRBV12-4	TRBJ1-2	.	.	TGTGCCAGCAGCTTGACAGGTGTTGGCTACACCTTC	CASSLTGVGYTF
TRBV5-1	TRBJ2-7	.	.	TGCGCCAGCAAGCGAAACTACGAGCAGTACTTC	CASKRNYEQYF
TRBV5-4	TRBJ1-1	once	.	TGTGCCAGCAGCTTGGCGCAGGGAAACACTGAAGCTTTCTTT	CASSLAQGNTEAFF
TRBV2	TRBJ1-6	few	.	TGTGCCAGCAACGGGGATAATTCACCCCTCCACTTT	CASNGDNSPLHF
TRBV5-4	TRBJ1-2	.	TRBD1	TGTGCCAGCAGCTTGGTTGTGGGCCGGGACAGCGCGAATGGCTACACCTTC	CASSLVVGRDSANGYTF
TRBV7-9	TRBJ2-3	.	.	TGTGCCAGCAGCTTAGGTCAGGGGGATACGCAGTATTTT	CASSLGQGDTQYF
TRBV11-2	TRBJ2-7	.	.	TGTGCCAGCAGCTTGGGATATTCGAACGAGCAGTACTTC	CASSLGYSNEQYF
TRBV25-1	TRBJ1-6	.	TRBD1	TGTGCCAGCAGTGACCCCGGGACAGTTAATTCACCCCTCCACTTT	CASSDPGTVNSPLHF
TRBV18	TRBJ1-2	.	.	TGTGCCAGCTCACTATCCTCGCCGACGGGCTACACCTTC	CASSLSSPTGYTF
TRBV9	TRBJ2-1	.	.	TGTGCCAGCAGCGTACGTCAGGGATCCTACAATGAGCAGTTCTTC	CASSVRQGSYNEQFF
TRBV6-5	TRBJ2-7	.	.	TGTGCCAGCAGTTCCCTCTCCAGCTCCTACGAGCAGTACTTC	CASSSLSSSYEQYF
TRBV4-2	TRBJ2-3	.	TRBD2	TGTGCCAGCAGCCAGTTACTAGCGGGAGTTACAGATACGCAGTATTTT	CASSQLLAGVTDTQYF
TRBV18	TRBJ2-5	.	TRBD2	TGTGCCAGCCGCACTAGCGGGAGTTCCCAAGAGACCCAGTACTTC	CASRTSGSSQETQYF
TRBV3-1/TRBV3-2	TRBJ2-4	.	TRBD2	TGTGCCAGCAGTCAACTAGCGGGAGGGACCCTAGCCAAAAACATTCAGTACTTC	CASSQLAGGTLAKNIQYF
TRBV15	TRBJ2-7	.	TRBD1	TGTGCCACCAGCAGAGATACAGGACAGGGGATGAAGCAGTACTTC	CATSRDTGQGMKQYF
TRBV6-1	TRBJ2-5	.	.	TGTGCCAGCAGTGATCAGGGGCTCTCCCAAGAGACCCAGTACTTC	CASSDQGLSQETQYF
TRBV6-4	TRBJ2-3	.	TRBD2	TGTGCCAGCAGTGACTCGTTGGCGGGAGCGGTAGATACGCAGTATTTT	CASSDSLAGAVDTQYF
TRBV4-2	TRBJ2-7	.	TRBD1	TGTGCCAGCAGCCAAGGCTACTTTGACAGGGCCTACGAGCAGTACTTC	CASSQGYFDRAYEQYF
TRBV6-5	TRBJ1-2	.	TRBD1	TGTGCCAGCACCAAACCCCCAGGGGGCTATGGCTACACCTTC	CASTKPPGGYGYTF
TRBV3-1/TRBV3-2	TRBJ2-3	few	.	TGTGCCAGCAGGGGTGGCACAGATACGCAGTATTTT	CASRGGTDTQYF
TRBV9	TRBJ2-3	once	.	TGTGCCAGCAGCGTAGACACCCCTCGCACAGATACGCAGTATTTT	CASSVDTPRTDTQYF
TRBV3-1/TRBV3-2	TRBJ1-5	.	.	TGTGCCAGCAGCCAAGTGTCCGATAGCAATCAGCCCCAGCATTTT	CASSQVSDSNQPQHF
TRBV7-9	TRBJ2-3	once	.	TGTGCCAGCAGCTTAGCAGAAGCAGATACGCAGTATTTT	CASSLAEADTQYF
TRBV4-3	TRBJ1-3	.	.	TGCGCCAGCAGCCAAGGAAGAGGGCAAGGAAACACCATATATTTT	CASSQGRGQGNTIYF
TRBV28	TRBJ1-2	.	.	TGTGCCAGCAGTTTATACGACCGGAGTGGCTACACCTTC	CASSLYDRSGYTF
TRBV3-1/TRBV3-2	TRBJ2-4	many	.	TGTGCCAGCAGCTTCAAAAACATTCAGTACTTC	CASSFKNIQYF
TRBV4-2	TRBJ2-7	.	TRBD2	TGTGCCAGCAGCCAAGGGCTAGCGGGGGGGCCGAACTCCTACGAGCAGTACTTC	CASSQGLAGGPNSYEQYF
TRBV6-4	TRBJ2-3	.	.	TGTGCCAGCAGTGACTTTTTAGGGTCAGATACGCAGTATTTT	CASSDFLGSDTQYF
TRBV28	TRBJ1-2	.	TRBD1	TGTGCCAGCAGTTTATCTCAGGGGGAGGGCTATGGCTACACCTTC	CASSLSQGEGYGYTF
TRBV4-1	TRBJ2-2	.	.	TGCGCCAGCAGCCAAGAAGCGAGACCCGGACTCACGAGGGGGGAGCTGTTTTTT	CASSQEARPGLTRGELFF
TRBV7-2	TRBJ2-7	.	TRBD2	TGTGCCAGCAGCTTAAGTGGCGGGGGTACCTACGAGCAGTACTTC	CASSLSGGGTYEQYF
TRBV5-4	TRBJ2-2	.	.	TGTGCCAGCAGAAGGGACACTACGAACACCGGGGAGCTGTTTTTT	CASRRDTTNTGELFF
TRBV28	TRBJ2-7	.	.	TGTGCCAGCAGTTTAGGAACAGGGTGGGGCGAGCAGTACTTC	CASSLGTGWGEQYF
TRBV19	TRBJ1-6	.	.	TGTGCCAGTAGTACGTATTCGGGGGTTCCCATTTCACCCCTCCACTTT	CASSTYSGVPISPLHF
TRBV9	TRBJ1-1	.	TRBD1	TGTGCCAGCAGCGTAGGCGGGACAGGGCCAACTTTCTTT	CASSVGGTGPTFF
TRBV14	TRBJ2-7	.	TRBD1	TGTGCCAGCAGCCAAGAAGGGACAGCCTACGAGCAGTACTTC	CASSQEGTAYEQYF
TRBV5-1	TRBJ1-1	.	.	TGCGCCAGCAGCTCCCGAGGTCCCGATAACACTGAAGCTTTCTTT	CASSSRGPDNTEAFF
TRBV18	TRBJ1-3	.	.	TGTGCCAGCTCACCACCTTCGAGCTCTGGAAACACCATATATTTT	CASSPPSSSGNTIYF
TRBV5-1	TRBJ1-6	.	.	TGCGCCAGCAGCTTGGACAAGGATTCACCCCTCCACTTT	CASSLDKDSPLHF
TRBV6-4	TRBJ2-3	few	.	TGTGCCAGCAGTAGAGGCCTAGACGCAGATACGCAGTATTTT	CASSRGLDADTQYF
TRBV7-2	TRBJ2-2	.	TRBD2	TGTGCCAGCAGCCAGACTAGCAGCAACACCGGGGAGCTGTTTTTT	CASSQTSSNTGELFF
TRBV7-3	TRBJ2-6	.	.	TGTGCCAGCAGCTACGGGACCGAGGGGGCCAACGTCCTGACTTTC	CASSYGTEGANVLTF
TRBV18	TRBJ2-3	.	.	TGTGCCAGCTCACCACTTGATTCCGGGTATGGAGATACGCAGTATTTT	CASSPLDSGYGDTQYF
TRBV5-6	TRBJ2-3	.	.	TGTGCCAGCAGCTGGACAGCAGATACGCAGTATTTT	CASSWTADTQYF
TRBV3-1/TRBV3-2	TRBJ1-1	.	.	TGTGCCAGCAGCCAAGAGTCCTGGACAGTGGCTTTCTTT	CASSQESWTVAFF
TRBV9	TRBJ2-6	once	.	TGTGCCAGCAGCGTAGACCCCGGGACTGGGGCCAACGTCCTGACTTTC	CASSVDPGTGANVLTF
TRBV5-1	TRBJ1-3	once	.	TGCGCCAGCAGCGAGGGGGACGGAAACACCATATATTTT	CASSEGDGNTIYF
TRBV9	TRBJ1-3	once	TRBD1	TGTGCCAGCAGCGTAGGCCCACAGGGGGCCGTAAACACCATATATTTT	CASSVGPQGAVNTIYF
TRBV6-2/TRBV6-3	TRBJ2-1	.	TRBD2	TGTGCCAGCAGTTTGTCGGGAGGGGGAAGCTCCTACAATGAGCAGTTCTTC	CASSLSGGGSSYNEQFF
TRBV4-1	TRBJ1-5	once	TRBD1	TGCGCCAGCAGCCCGACAGGGGGCGAGGGTCAGCCCCAGCATTTT	CASSPTGGEGQPQHF
TRBV14	TRBJ1-3	.	TRBD1	TGTGCCAGCAGCCAAGCCAGGCCAGGGGGAGGAAACACCATATATTTT	CASSQARPGGGNTIYF